One sample yielded the 8 T cell receptor beta chains listed below, sequenced in a study of blood T cell repertoires in COVID-19. Measured with immunoSEQ multiplex PCR; TCRdb has only the in-frame clones, and not every one. The sample includes 210,000 or so clones, roughly nine tenths seen only once; the top ten take 10% to 13%. Specimen: PBMCs or T cells enriched from blood (not recorded which). These receptors originate from a man aged 25-45 years who had recovered from COVID-19.

The chain combines TRBV11-2 with TRBJ2-1; 10 bases line up with TRBD2. Germline V gene sequence: CDR1 SGHAT, CDR2 FQNNGV. The CDR3 has 17 residues. V was clipped by 5 bases and J by 2 bases; unmatched bases: 9. CDR3 region: CASSTRAGLAAYNEQFF. The DNA for the CDR3 is TGTGCCAGCAGCACCCGGGCAGGACTAGCGGCCTACAATGAGCAGTTCTTC.

V and J are TRBV4-1 and TRBJ1-1; D is possibly TRBD1 (5 bases). V was pared by 4 bases and J by 1 base, with 13 bases between. The CDR3 runs to 15 residues. Germline-derived CDR1 and CDR2 are MGHRA and YSYEKL. CDR3 sequence (DNA): TGCGCCAGCAGCCCGAAGGGACTCCGGAACACTGAAGCTTTCTTT. Translated, it gives CASSPKGLRNTEAFF.

V is TRBV7-9 and J is TRBJ1-1; tentatively, D is TRBD1 (6 bases). The CDR3 runs 16 residues. V was shortened by 5 bases and J by 0 bases, with 16 bases between the two germline ends. The germline gives CDR1 SEHNR, CDR2 FQNEAQ (reference sequence). CDR3 coding DNA: TGTGCCAGCAGCCGACCGAAACAGGGAGTGAACACTGAAGCTTTCTTT. Its translation is CASSRPKQGVNTEAFF.

This clone appeared a few times. The chain couples TRBV9 to TRBJ2-7, with D perhaps TRBD2 (6 bases). The germline V gene has CDR1 SGDLS and CDR2 YYNGEE. The CDR3 has 15 residues. V gave up 0 bases and J gave up 2 bases, with 12 bases separating them. CDR3 sequence: CASSVDLEGPYEQYF. CDR3 coding DNA: TGTGCCAGCAGCGTAGATTTGGAGGGGCCCTACGAGCAGTACTTC. The variable domain in full, completed from reference TRBV9 and TRBJ2-7, reads DSGVTQTPKHLITATGQRVTLRCSPRSGDLSVYWYQQSLDQGLQFLIQYYNGEERAKGNILERFSAQQFPDLHSELNLSSLELGDSALYFCASSVDLEGPYEQYFGPGTRLTVT.

J is TRBJ2-7 and V is TRBV6-4; the D gene is possibly TRBD1 (7 bases). CDR3 size: 14 residues. Trimming removed 7 bases at V and 7 bases at J, with 20 bases between. Germline V CDR1 and CDR2: MRHNA, SNTAGT. The CDR3 nucleotides read TGTGCCAGCACCGACAGGGTCGGGGGTCAAGAGCAGTACTTC. This gives the protein CASTDRVGGQEQYF.

The chain is built from TRBV4-1 and TRBJ2-2; TRBD2 aligns across 8 bases. The V gene end was trimmed by 4 bases and the J gene end by 7 bases; junction bases not matched to a gene: 8. The CDR3 sequence is 15 residues long. Germline loops: CDR1 MGHRA, CDR2 YSYEKL. The CDR3 DNA reads TGCGCCAGCAGCCGCGGGGGGCCTTTTATCGGGGAGCTGTTTTTT. It encodes CASSRGGPFIGELFF.

CDR3 protein: CASSLSTSGVTDTQYF. CDR3 DNA sequence: TGTGCCAGCAGCTTATCAACTAGCGGGGTCACAGATACGCAGTATTTT. J is TRBJ2-3 and V is TRBV5-4, with 10 bases fitting TRBD2. V was pared by 2 bases and J by 2 bases, with 5 bases of the junction left unmatched. In germline, CDR1 is SGHNT, CDR2 YYREEE (reference sequence). The CDR3 totals 16 residues. Variable domain in full (rest from reference TRBV5-4 and TRBJ2-3): ETGVTQSPTHLIKTRGQQVTLRCSSQSGHNTVSWYQQALGQGPQFIFQYYREEENGRGNFPPRFSGLQFPNYSSELNVNALELDDSALYLCASSLSTSGVTDTQYFGPGTRLTVL.

This rearrangement joins TRBV7-2 to TRBJ2-3, with D perhaps TRBD2 (7 bases). Germline assignment: CDR1 SGHTA and CDR2 FQGNSA. The CDR3 covers 16 residues. V gave up 6 bases and J gave up 5 bases, with 21 bases separating them. CDR3 amino acids: CASRVTAGGGVDTQYF. The DNA for the CDR3 is TGTGCCAGCAGGGTTACCGCTGGAGGGGGGGTAGATACGCAGTATTTT.